The clone carrying this T cell receptor (beta chain) has only a few counts. As yet, its antigen is unknown. Every bit of the isolated RNA underwent reverse transcription, so sequencing read expressed TCRB transcripts. Assay used: immunoSEQ multiplex PCR; TCRdb lists only in-frame clones, some missing. The repertoire includes hundreds of thousands of clones, 10% to 15% of them detected once, and less than 0.025% sits in the top ten. The CDR3 length is 14 residues. Looked up from germline, CDR1 is SGHNT and CDR2 is YYREEE (reference sequence). The V segment lost 4 bases and the J segment 4 bases; nucleotides outside the gene matches: 5. Via the markers CD45RO/CCR7/CD25/CD127/CD95/CD27, stem cell-like memory, regulatory, central memory and naive CD4+ cells were sorted. The data derive from a study of beta chain features in type 1 diabetes. Study-wide results and caveats: Type 1 diabetes patients had fewer VDJ junction insertions and more deletions. Among patients with Type 1 diabetes, TCRB CDR3s were moderately but significantly shorter in every one of the four CD4+ subsets.

This TCR was recovered from a man aged 18 to 30 with type 1 diabetes. This sequence joins TRBV5-4 and TRBJ1-2; 9 positions agree with TRBD1. The sample comprised naive CD4+ T cells from blood. CDR3 sequence (DNA): TGTGCCAGCAGCCGGGACAGGGCTAGCTATGGCTACACCTTC. The encoded protein is CASSRDRASYGYTF.